Below, one T cell receptor (beta chain) is given with its context. As originally analysed: Amplification of reference gene primers provided the estimated nucleated cell counts. Only in-frame clones appear in the TCRdb table, and some are missing; sequencing was by immunoSEQ multiplex PCR. Clone size and the V and J calls come from that table; the DNA yielded D and trimming. The sample includes about 26,000 clones, 60% to 70% of them seen just once. This CDR3 has 15 residues. The V gene lost 0 bases and the J gene lost 7 bases, with 13 bases spanning the gap. Per germline, CDR1 SEHNR and CDR2 FQNEAQ (reference sequence). This entry comes from a study of blood T cell repertoires in COVID-19. Study-level background: PBMCs, B-cell-depleted T cells, or T cells were the source of the cDNA or gDNA that made up the material.

V and J are TRBV7-9 and TRBJ1-5; D is possibly TRBD1 (5 bases). This sequence was found in a man in his 60s with active or convalescent COVID-19. Sequenced material: peripheral blood. CDR3 nucleotides: TGTGCCAGCAGCTTAGCGGGGGGGGTTAGACAGCCCCAGCATTTT. As protein: CASSLAGGVRQPQHF.